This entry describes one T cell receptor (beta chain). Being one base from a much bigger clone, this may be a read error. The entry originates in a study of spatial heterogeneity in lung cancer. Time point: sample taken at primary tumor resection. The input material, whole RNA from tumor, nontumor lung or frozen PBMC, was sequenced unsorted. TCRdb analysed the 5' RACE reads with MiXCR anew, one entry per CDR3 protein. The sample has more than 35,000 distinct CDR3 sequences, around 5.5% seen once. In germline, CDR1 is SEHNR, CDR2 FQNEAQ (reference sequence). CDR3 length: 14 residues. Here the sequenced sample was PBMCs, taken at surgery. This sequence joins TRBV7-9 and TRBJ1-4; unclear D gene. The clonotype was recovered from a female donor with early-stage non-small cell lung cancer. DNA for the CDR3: TGTGCCAGCAGCTTAGCTCCCGTGGGAGAAACACTGTTTTTT. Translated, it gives CASSLAPVGETLFF.